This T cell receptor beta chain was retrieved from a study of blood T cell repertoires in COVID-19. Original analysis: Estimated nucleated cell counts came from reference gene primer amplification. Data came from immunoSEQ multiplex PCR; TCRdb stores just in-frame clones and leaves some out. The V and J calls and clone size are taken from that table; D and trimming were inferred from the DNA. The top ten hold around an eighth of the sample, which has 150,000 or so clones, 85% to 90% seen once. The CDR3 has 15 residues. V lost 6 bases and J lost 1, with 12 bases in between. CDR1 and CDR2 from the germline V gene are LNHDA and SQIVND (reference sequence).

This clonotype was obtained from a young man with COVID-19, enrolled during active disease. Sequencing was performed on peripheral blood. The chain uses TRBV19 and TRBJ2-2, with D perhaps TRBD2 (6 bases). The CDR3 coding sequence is TGTGCCAGTAGCCGCGGGGCGCTGAACACCGGGGAGCTGTTTTTT. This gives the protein CASSRGALNTGELFF.